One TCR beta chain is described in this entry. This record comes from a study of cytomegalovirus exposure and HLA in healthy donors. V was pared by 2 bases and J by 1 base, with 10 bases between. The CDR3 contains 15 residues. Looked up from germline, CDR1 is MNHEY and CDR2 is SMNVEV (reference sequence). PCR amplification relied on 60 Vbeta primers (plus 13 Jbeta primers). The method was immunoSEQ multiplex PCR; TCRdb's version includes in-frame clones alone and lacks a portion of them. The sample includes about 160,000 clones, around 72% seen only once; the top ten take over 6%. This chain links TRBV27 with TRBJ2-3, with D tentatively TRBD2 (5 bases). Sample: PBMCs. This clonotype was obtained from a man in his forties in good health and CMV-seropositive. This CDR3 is CASSLRAAGTDTQYF. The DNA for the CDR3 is TGTGCCAGCAGTTTACGAGCGGCCGGCACAGATACGCAGTATTTT.